The source of this T cell receptor (beta chain) is a study of blood T cell repertoires in COVID-19. Study-wide context: COVID-19 samples, acute and convalescent, were from the United States, Italy and Spain. T cells, B-cell-depleted T cells, or PBMCs provided the cDNA or gDNA that served as material.

The repertoire was sequenced with immunoSEQ multiplex PCR; TCRdb's copy has only in-frame clones and lacks some. The table has 200,000 to 250,000 clones, roughly 90% seen once; the top ten hold approximately 1.6%. The ends lost 7 bases at V and 7 bases at J; junction bases unmatched: 10. The CDR3 is 15 residues long. In germline, CDR1 is SGDLS, CDR2 YYNGEE. The sample comprised peripheral blood. The chain links TRBV9 to TRBJ2-1; 11 nucleotides match TRBD1. This clonotype was obtained from a man between 65 and 85 years old with acute or convalescent COVID-19. CDR3 loop: CASQRGGQGDNEQFF. For the CDR3, the DNA is TGTGCCAGCCAACGGGGGGGACAGGGGGATAATGAGCAGTTCTTC. The variable domain in full, completed from reference TRBV9 and TRBJ2-1, reads DSGVTQTPKHLITATGQRVTLRCSPRSGDLSVYWYQQSLDQGLQFLIQYYNGEERAKGNILERFSAQQFPDLHSELNLSSLELGDSALYFCASQRGGQGDNEQFFGPGTRLTVL.